This T cell receptor (beta chain) was recovered during a study of T cells in Graves' hyperthyroidism and ophthalmopathy (dated by TCRdb to the late 2010s). About the investigation overall: Peripheral blood was collected at initial diagnosis, before any treatment. The approximately 100 discovery patients were randomly split 7:3 into training and test sets. The study also compared thyroid tissue and blood T-cell repertoires from 6 or 7 Graves' hyperthyroidism patients. Whether ophthalmopathy could be predicted prospectively was tested in an independent validation cohort made up of fewer than 20 hyperthyroidism patients plus 17 patients who later progressed to ophthalmopathy. After blood sampling, hyperthyroidism patients were treated with methimazole at a starting dose of 30 mg daily, and ophthalmopathy patients were treated with high-dose intravenous methylprednisolone. TCR V-J signatures able to tell the groups apart were searched for in a discovery cohort of 95 to 100 patients, of whom 43 had Graves' ophthalmopathy and around 57 had stable Graves' hyperthyroidism. The paper describes TCR Vbeta CDR3 sequencing of around 140 peripheral blood samples, made up of 43 ophthalmopathy patients, more than 70 hyperthyroidism patients and roughly 17 progressor patients. Overall results and qualifications from the work: Most expanded thyroid clonotypes (frequency above 0.001) were also detected in blood, suggesting blood repertoires may reflect thyroid immune responses. No statistical method was used to set the sample size in advance, and investigators knew the group allocation. In validation, the model predicted progression to ophthalmopathy a median of 6.5 months before onset, with approximately 68% sensitivity and roughly 79% specificity. A model built on a 13 V-J signature distinguished ophthalmopathy from stable hyperthyroidism, reaching 85% to 90% sensitivity and 81.08% specificity in cross-validation and 80%/75% in testing.

The TCR beta CDR3 regions were amplified from RNA transcripts. The first round of RT-PCR for the TCR CDR3 was performed with the HTBI primer set and the Qiagen OneStep RT-PCR kit. Libraries were constructed in a second round of multiplex PCR, after which size selection and purification were carried out. The libraries were sequenced on an Illumina HiSeq2000 using paired-end 100 bp reads. Regarding the original processing steps: SOAPnuke was used to process the raw data, throwing out any read that contained adapters or uncalled bases, had a mean Phred below 15, or lacked an exact constant-primer or identifier match. COPE v1.2.5 was used to merge the high-quality paired reads, and each unique nucleotide sequence was defined as a clonotype. MiTCR v1.1 was used to align clonotypes to the IMGT TRBV, TRBD and TRBJ reference segments. Only V-J combinations with frequency above 0.0001, covering about 99% of repertoires, were analysed. The TCS score was defined as F50 (clonal expansion) divided by E x V (chaos), with BLOSUM62-based TCRdist calculated between CDR3 peptides within each V-J. Welch's t-statistics and random forest reduced fewer than 600 V-J features to some 14, which were used in a naive Bayes classifier (R e1071). In-frame beta chains were kept once TCRdb had trimmed the public reads at Q25 with fastp and called clones with MiXCR. Rows merge per CDR3 protein into single entries with the most common DNA and genes. TCRdb's processing, not the authors' own work, is the source of the V and J calls. The sample includes 350,000 to 400,000 distinct CDR3 sequences, with 15% to 20% observed a single time. About 3.7% of the sample comes from the top ten.

The germline V end is reduced by 0 bases and the J end by 8 bases; junction bases left unmatched: 7. CDR1 is given as KGHSH and CDR2 as LQKENI, both from the germline V gene. The CDR3 covers 15 residues, taking in both the cysteine and the phenylalanine. CDR3 DNA only is kept here, 45 bases in frame from base 1. Graves' hyperthyroidism was defined as stable when no progression to ophthalmopathy occurred over 18 months of follow-up. Hyperthyroidism patients were aged 18 to 65 years and newly diagnosed, with disease duration of less than 2 months. Patients with uncontrolled infections, other autoimmune diseases, pregnancy or lactation were excluded. Diagnoses relied on clinical symptoms, serum thyroxine and TRAb, thyroid ultrasound and orbital computed tomography. PBMCs were separated from roughly 9.6 ml of fresh peripheral blood using Ficoll-Paque density gradient centrifugation. Total RNA was extracted using Trizol reagent, and RNA quality was assessed on an Agilent 2100 Bioanalyzer.

This clonotype was counted a few times. Its antigen has not been determined. Per-base qualities were not stored, and no clone one base away is much larger. The clonotype originates from a woman under 30 with Graves' hyperthyroidism. The sequenced sample was blood. The chain is made from TRBV18 and TRBJ1-2; 9 bases in the junction line up with TRBD1. The DNA reads as follows: TGTGCCAGCTCACCACCTTCCGGGACAGGGATGGGCTACACCTTC. It specifies CASSPPSGTGMGYTF. The variable domain in full, with residues beyond the CDR3 obtained from the reference TRBV18 and TRBJ1-2 genes, is NAGVMQNPRHLVRRRGQEARLRCSPMKGHSHVYWYRQLPEEGLKFMVYLQKENIIDESGMPKERFSAEFPKEGPSILRIQQVVRGDSAAYFCASSPPSGTGMGYTFGSGTRLTVV.